This TCR beta chain derives from a study of T cell responses to AZD1222 COVID-19 vaccine. Comments on this clone: The antigen is not known.

Study-wide results and limits: Across spike, vaccine-associated CD4 TCRs were found, dominant at 160-218 and 743-854. Only a handful of people who got AZD1222 tested seropositive at baseline.

The data were produced by immunoSEQ multiplex PCR, yet TCRdb's version contains in-frame clones alone and is incomplete. Of about 120,000 clones listed, about 90% are singletons. Trimming removed 0 bases at V and 1 base at J, with 8 bases between. The V gene's germline CDR1 is SGHNT and CDR2 YYREEE (reference sequence). This CDR3 has 15 residues. Sequencing used peripheral blood, obtained on day 0 of AZD1222 vaccination. The clonotype originates from an adult in good health. V and J are TRBV5-4 and TRBJ2-1, with D tentatively TRBD2 (6 bases). CDR3 loop: CASSLAAGSYNEQFF. For the CDR3, the DNA is TGTGCCAGCAGCTTGGCGGCGGGGTCCTACAATGAGCAGTTCTTC.